The clone carrying this TCR beta chain was detected only a few times. The antigen is not known. V shed 2 bases and J shed 1 base, with 8 bases lying between them. The CDR3 contains 14 residues. Looked up from germline, CDR1 is SGHTA and CDR2 is FQGNSA. This entry comes from a study of T-cell reconstitution after alpha-beta-depleted transplantation in children. Study findings and constraints: It was surviving recipient T cells and thymic progenitors that gave some patients high TCRbeta diversity at day 60. Expanded graft clones, several hundred of them, were reportedly the source of alpha-beta T cells about two months after transplant.

For TCRbeta, the library was prepared with unique molecular identifiers. TCRdb reprocessed the PCR reads with MiXCR, giving one entry per CDR3 protein. The repertoire holds roughly 420,000 distinct CDR3 sequences, with around 15% as singletons. The sequence was collected from a boy younger than two who had a stem cell transplant for Wiskott-Aldrich syndrome, so the T cells may come from the graft donor. Sequences were derived from PBMCs, mostly from graft donor cells, sampled 360 days after TCRalphabeta/CD19-depleted stem cell transplant. The V gene is TRBV7-2, the J gene TRBJ1-2, with D uncertain. The CDR3 region is CASSLTAFNYGYTF. CDR3 bases: TGTGCCAGCAGCTTAACAGCGTTTAACTATGGCTACACCTTC.